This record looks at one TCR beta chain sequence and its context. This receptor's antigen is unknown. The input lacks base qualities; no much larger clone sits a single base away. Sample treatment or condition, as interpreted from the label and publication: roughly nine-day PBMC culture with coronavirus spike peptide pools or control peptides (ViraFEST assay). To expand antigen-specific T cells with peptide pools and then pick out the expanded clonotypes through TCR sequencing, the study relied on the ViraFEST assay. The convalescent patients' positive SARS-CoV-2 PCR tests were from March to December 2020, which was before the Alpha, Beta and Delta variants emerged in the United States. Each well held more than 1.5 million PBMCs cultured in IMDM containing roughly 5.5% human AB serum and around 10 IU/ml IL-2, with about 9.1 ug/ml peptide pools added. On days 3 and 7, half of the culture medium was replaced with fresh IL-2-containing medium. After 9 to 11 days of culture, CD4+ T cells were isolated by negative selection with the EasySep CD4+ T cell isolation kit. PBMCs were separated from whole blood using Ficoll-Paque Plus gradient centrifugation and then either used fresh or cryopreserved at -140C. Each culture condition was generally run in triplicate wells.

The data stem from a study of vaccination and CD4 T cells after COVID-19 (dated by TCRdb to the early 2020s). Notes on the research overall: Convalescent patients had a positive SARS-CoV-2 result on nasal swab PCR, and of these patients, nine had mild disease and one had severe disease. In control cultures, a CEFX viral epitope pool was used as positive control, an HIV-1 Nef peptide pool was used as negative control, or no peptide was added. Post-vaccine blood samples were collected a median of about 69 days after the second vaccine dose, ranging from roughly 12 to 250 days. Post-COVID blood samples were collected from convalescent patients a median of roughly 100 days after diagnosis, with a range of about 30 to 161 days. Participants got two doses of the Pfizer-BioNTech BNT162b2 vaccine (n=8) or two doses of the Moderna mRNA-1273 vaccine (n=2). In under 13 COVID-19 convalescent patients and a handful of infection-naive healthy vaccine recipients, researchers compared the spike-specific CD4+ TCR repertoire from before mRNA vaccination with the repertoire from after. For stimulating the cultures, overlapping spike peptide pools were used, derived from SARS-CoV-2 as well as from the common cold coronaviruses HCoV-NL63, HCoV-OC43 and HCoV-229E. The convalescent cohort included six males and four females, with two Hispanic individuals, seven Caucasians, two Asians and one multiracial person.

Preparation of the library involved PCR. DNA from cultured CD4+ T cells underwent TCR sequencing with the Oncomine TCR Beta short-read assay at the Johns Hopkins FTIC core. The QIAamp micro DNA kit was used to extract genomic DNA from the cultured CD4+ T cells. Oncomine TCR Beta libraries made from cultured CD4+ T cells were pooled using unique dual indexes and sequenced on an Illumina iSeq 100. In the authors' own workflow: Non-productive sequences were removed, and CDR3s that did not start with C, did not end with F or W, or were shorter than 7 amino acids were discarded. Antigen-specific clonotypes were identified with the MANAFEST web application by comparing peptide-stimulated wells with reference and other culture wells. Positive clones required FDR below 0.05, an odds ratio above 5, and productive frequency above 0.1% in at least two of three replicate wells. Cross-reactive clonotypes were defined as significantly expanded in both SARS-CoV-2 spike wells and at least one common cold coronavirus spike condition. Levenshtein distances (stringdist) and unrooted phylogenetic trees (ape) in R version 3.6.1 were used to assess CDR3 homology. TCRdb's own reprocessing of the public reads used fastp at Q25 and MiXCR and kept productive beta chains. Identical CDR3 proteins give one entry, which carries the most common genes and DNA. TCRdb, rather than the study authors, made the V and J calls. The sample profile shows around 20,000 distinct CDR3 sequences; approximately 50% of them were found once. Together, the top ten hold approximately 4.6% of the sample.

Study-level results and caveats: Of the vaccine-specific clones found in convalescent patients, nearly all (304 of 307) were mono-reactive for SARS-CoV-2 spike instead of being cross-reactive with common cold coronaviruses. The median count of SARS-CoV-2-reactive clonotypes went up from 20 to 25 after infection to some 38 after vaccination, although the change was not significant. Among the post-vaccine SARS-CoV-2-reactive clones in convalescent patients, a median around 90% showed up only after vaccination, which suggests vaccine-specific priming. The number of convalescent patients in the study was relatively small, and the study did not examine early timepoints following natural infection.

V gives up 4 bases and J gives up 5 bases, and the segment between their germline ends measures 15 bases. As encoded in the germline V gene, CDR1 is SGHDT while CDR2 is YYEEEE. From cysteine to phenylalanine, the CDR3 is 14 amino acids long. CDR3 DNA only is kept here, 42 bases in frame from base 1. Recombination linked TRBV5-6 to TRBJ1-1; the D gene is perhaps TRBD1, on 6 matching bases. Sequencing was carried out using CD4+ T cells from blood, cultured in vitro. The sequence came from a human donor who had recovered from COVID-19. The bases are TGTGCCAGCAGCGGGGGTAGGGGGAGGACTGAAGCTTTCTTT. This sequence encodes CASSGGRGRTEAFF.